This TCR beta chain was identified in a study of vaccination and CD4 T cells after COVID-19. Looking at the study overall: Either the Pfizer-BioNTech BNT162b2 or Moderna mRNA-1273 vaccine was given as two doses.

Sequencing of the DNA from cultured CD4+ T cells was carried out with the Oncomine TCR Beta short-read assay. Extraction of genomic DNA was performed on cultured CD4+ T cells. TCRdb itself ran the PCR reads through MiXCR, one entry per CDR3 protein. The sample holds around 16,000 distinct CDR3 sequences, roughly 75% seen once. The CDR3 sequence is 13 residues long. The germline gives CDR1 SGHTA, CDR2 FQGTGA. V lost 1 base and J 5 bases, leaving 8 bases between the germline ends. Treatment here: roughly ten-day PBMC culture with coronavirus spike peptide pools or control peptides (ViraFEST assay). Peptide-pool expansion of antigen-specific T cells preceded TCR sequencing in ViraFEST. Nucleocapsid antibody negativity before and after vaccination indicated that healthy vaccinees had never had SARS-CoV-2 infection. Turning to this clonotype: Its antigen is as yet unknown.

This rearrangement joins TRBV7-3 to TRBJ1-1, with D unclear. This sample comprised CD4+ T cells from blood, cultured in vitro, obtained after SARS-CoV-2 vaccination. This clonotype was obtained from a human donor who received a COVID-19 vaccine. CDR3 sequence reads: CASSLRANTEAFF. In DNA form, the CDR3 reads TGTGCCAGCAGCTTAAGGGCAAATACTGAAGCTTTCTTT.